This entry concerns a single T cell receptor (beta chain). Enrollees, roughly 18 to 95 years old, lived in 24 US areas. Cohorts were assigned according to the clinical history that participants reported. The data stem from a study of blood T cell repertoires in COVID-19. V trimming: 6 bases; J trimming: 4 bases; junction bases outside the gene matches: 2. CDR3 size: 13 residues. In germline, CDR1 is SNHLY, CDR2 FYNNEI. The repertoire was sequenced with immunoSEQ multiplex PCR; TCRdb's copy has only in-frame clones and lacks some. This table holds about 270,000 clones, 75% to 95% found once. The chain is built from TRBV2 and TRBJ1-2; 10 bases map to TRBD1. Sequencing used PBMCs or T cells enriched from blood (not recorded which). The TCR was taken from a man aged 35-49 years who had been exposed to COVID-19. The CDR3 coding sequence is TGTGCCAGCAGGACAGGGGGCGCCTATGGCTACACCTTC. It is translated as CASRTGGAYGYTF.